The clone carrying this TCR beta chain was counted ten times or more. Its target is unknown. This entry belongs to a study of identical twins. The germline V gene encodes CDR1 SQVTM and CDR2 ANQGSEA. The germline V and J ends were trimmed by 7 bases and 8 bases, with 14 bases remaining between them. The CDR3 length is 11 residues. Study observations and caveats: Researchers caution that invariant MAIT and iNKT cells could partly confound zero-insertion analyses. Within beta out-of-frame sequences, the excess sharing observed between twins was weaker.

TCRdb passed the 5' RACE reads through MiXCR, listing each CDR3 protein once. The sample shows 150,000 or so distinct CDR3 sequences, under 4.5% of them seen only once. This sequence originates from a man in his late teens or twenties in good health. The chain uses TRBV29-1 and TRBJ1-2, with D possibly being TRBD1 (6 bases). Sequencing was done on a sample of memory T cells sorted from blood. The CDR3 nucleotides are TGCAGCGGGACAGTTGGGGTGGGCTACACCTTC. As protein: CSGTVGVGYTF.